The 10 T cell receptor beta chains presented below share a single source sample, sequenced in a study of cytomegalovirus exposure and HLA in healthy donors. Primers for the PCR totalled 60 Vbeta and 13 Jbeta. TCRdb keeps only in-frame clones here, not all; method: immunoSEQ multiplex PCR. The sample includes around 110,000 clones, around 64% of them seen just once. Specimen: PBMCs. These receptors originate from a woman aged 25 to 45 in good health and CMV-seronegative.

The chain links TRBV28 to TRBJ1-2, with no clear D. In germline, CDR1 is MDHEN, CDR2 SYDVKM. The CDR3 is 15 amino acids. V was clipped by 3 bases and J by 2 bases, with 13 bases between them. CDR3 region: CASSLSALGNYGYTF. DNA of the CDR3: TGTGCCAGCAGTTTGAGCGCACTCGGAAACTATGGCTACACCTTC.

V is TRBV6-5 and J is TRBJ1-3; weak D call: TRBD1 (6 bases). Germline values: CDR1 MNHEY, CDR2 SVGAGI. The ends were cut back, 8 bases at V and 0 bases at J, with 14 bases in the middle. The CDR3 consists of 15 residues. CDR3 region: CASVARGFSGNTIYF. The CDR3 coding sequence is TGTGCCAGCGTCGCGAGGGGGTTCTCTGGAAACACCATATATTTT.

The gene calls are TRBV18 and TRBJ2-5, with D uncertain. Germline lookup yields CDR1 KGHSH and CDR2 LQKENI. This CDR3 has 13 residues. The V and J ends lost 0 bases and 4 bases respectively, with 6 bases between them. CDR3: CASSPPRRETQYF. The CDR3 region has the DNA TGTGCCAGCTCACCACCGAGGAGAGAGACCCAGTACTTC.

The chain uses TRBV27 and TRBJ2-6, with D unclear. V shed 3 bases and J shed 0 bases, with 9 bases lying between them. The germline CDR1 and CDR2 sequences are MNHEY and SMNVEV (reference sequence). The CDR3 has 16 residues. In nucleotides, the CDR3 is TGTGCCAGCAGTTTTGGCGGCACCTCTGGGGCCAACGTCCTGACTTTC. Translating it yields CASSFGGTSGANVLTF.

This chain connects TRBV7-2 to TRBJ2-3, with 14 bases fitting TRBD2. CDR1 SGHTA and CDR2 FQGNSA come from the germline V gene. The CDR3 sequence is 16 residues long. V gave up 8 bases and J gave up 0 bases; unmatched junction bases: 4. DNA of the CDR3: TGTGCCAGCGGGACTAGCGGGAGCCTTAGCACAGATACGCAGTATTTT. Residues: CASGTSGSLSTDTQYF.

The rearrangement joins TRBV5-6 to TRBJ1-5; D remains unclear. With 3 bases removed from V and 6 bases from J, the gap between germline ends came to 10 bases. The CDR3 has 13 residues. Germline loops: CDR1 SGHDT, CDR2 YYEEEE. CDR3 DNA sequence: TGTGCCAGCAGCTCCAGATCGGGTCAGCCCCAGCATTTT. Its translation is CASSSRSGQPQHF.

This rearrangement joins TRBV28 to TRBJ1-5, with D possibly being TRBD1 (6 bases). This CDR3 has 13 residues. Germline assignment: CDR1 MDHEN and CDR2 SYDVKM. Trimming pared 4 bases from V and 11 bases from J, leaving 15 bases between. The CDR3 nucleotides are TGTGCCAGCAGTTCCCCCGCCCCAGGGGCCCAGCATTTT. Translated, it gives CASSSPAPGAQHF.

This chain uses TRBV21-1 with TRBJ2-1; TRBD2, as called in the table, went unchecked against the DNA. TRBV21-1 is assigned pseudogene status. The CDR3 consists of 17 residues. As DNA, the CDR3 is TGTGCCAGCAGCCATTACGGTCGGGATGGCTCCTACAATGAGCAGTTCTTC. Its protein is CASSHYGRDGSYNEQFF.

This rearrangement joins TRBV7-2 to TRBJ2-6; the match to TRBD2 covers 8 bases. The CDR3 loop spans 16 amino acids. Germline V gives CDR1 SGHTA, CDR2 FQGNSA. Unmatched junction bases numbered 6, after V lost 6 bases and J lost 2 bases. Here the CDR3 DNA reads TGTGCCAGCAGTCCACGGGGGGGCCCTGGGGCCAACGTCCTGACTTTC. The encoded protein is CASSPRGGPGANVLTF.

There are a few counts of this clone. This rearrangement joins TRBV6-1 to TRBJ1-1; TRBD1 agrees at 7 bases. The CDR3 extends over 15 amino acids. Germline lookup yields CDR1 MNHNS and CDR2 SASEGT. Trimming cost V 10 bases and J 2 bases; bases outside gene matches: 13. CDR3 sequence: CATNLDRAANTEAFF. The CDR3 DNA is TGTGCCACCAACTTAGACAGGGCGGCTAACACTGAAGCTTTCTTT.